The TCR beta chain described here comes from a study of shared clonotypes between healthy human individuals. Study-wide results and caveats: Roughly 5% of naive CD4 clonotypes were shared across a handful of donors. The generation probabilities recorded for non-shared clonotypes fell below those of clonotypes shared by all four donors.

A remark on this clone: The antigen is undetermined.

Naive CD8 populations comprised CD45RO-negative cells positively selected for CCR7, excluding terminally differentiated effector memory CD45RA+ cells. From germline, CDR1 is MNHEY and CDR2 SMNVEV (reference sequence). The CDR3 length is 16 residues. The J segment lost 1 base and the V segment lost 6 bases, leaving 11 bases of the junction unmatched. TCRdb's copy holds only in-frame clones and misses some; the assay was immunoSEQ multiplex PCR. The sample has about 1.9 million clones; around 93% are singletons. The chain is built from TRBV27 and TRBJ1-1; 7 bases are a match to TRBD1. The clonotype was recovered from a young man in good health. Some clones in this sample may be carry-over from other donors' samples. The sequenced sample consisted of naive CD8+ T cells from PBMCs. DNA of the CDR3: TGTGCCAGCAGCCCTACTTTCCGGGACAGGAACACTGAAGCTTTCTTT. Protein: CASSPTFRDRNTEAFF.